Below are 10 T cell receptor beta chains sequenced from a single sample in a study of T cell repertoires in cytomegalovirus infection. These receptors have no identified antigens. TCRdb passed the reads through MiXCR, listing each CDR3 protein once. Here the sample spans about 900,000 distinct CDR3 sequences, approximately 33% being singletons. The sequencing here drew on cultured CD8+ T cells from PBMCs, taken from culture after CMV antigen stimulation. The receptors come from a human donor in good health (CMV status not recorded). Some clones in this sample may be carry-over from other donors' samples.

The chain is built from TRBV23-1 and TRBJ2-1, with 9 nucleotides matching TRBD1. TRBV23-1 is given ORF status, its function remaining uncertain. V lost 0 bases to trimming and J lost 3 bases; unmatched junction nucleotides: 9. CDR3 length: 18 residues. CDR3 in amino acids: CASSQSAGQGINYNEQFF. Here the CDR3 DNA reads TGCGCCAGCAGTCAATCGGCAGGACAGGGGATAAACTACAATGAGCAGTTCTTC.

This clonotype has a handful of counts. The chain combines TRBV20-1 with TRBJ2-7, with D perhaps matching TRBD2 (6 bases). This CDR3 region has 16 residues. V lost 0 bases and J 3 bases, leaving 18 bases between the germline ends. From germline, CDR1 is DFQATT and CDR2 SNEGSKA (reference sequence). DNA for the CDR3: TGCAGTGCTAGAGATCAGGCCGGGGGTAACATCTACGAGCAGTACTTC. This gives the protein CSARDQAGGNIYEQYF.

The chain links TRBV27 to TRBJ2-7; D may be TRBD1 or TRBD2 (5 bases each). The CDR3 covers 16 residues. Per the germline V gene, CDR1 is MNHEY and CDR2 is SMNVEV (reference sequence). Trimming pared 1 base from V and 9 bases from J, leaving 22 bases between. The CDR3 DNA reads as TGTGCCAGCAGTTTATTAGCAGGGAATTCCCCCAGCGGGCAGTACTTC. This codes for CASSLLAGNSPSGQYF.

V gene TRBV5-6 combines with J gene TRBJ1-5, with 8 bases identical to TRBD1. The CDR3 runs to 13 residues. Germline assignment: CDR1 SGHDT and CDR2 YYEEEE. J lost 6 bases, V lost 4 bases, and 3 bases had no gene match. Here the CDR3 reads CASSGQGGQPQHF. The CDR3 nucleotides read TGTGCCAGCAGCGGACAGGGCGGTCAGCCCCAGCATTTT.

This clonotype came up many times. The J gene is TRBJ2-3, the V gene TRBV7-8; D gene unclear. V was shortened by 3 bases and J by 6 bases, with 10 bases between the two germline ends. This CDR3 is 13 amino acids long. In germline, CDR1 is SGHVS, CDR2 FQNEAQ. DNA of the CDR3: TGTGCCAGCAGCTTCCGATACGACGATACGCAGTATTTT. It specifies CASSFRYDDTQYF.

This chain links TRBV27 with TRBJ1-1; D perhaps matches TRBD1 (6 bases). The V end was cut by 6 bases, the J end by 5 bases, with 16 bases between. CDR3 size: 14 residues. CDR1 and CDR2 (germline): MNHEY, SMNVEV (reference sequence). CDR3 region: CASSLRGGWTEAFF. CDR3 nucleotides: TGTGCCAGCAGCCTCCGAGGGGGATGGACTGAAGCTTTCTTT.

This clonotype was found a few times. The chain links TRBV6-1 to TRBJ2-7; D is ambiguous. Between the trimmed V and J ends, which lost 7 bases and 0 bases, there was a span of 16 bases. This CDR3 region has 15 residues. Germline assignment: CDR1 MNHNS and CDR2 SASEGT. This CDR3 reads CASNPEPAHSYEQYF. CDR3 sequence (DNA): TGTGCCAGCAACCCCGAGCCGGCACACTCCTACGAGCAGTACTTC.

The CDR3 loop reads CASSLAGTVQFPLHF. The CDR3 DNA sequence: TGTGCCAGCAGCTTAGCCGGGACGGTCCAATTCCCCCTCCACTTT. The chain is built from TRBV7-9 and TRBJ1-6, with a possible D match to TRBD1 (5 bases). Trimming removed 0 bases from V and 13 bases from J, with 16 bases in between. Germline V CDR1 and CDR2: SEHNR, FQNEAQ (reference sequence). The CDR3 length is 15 residues.

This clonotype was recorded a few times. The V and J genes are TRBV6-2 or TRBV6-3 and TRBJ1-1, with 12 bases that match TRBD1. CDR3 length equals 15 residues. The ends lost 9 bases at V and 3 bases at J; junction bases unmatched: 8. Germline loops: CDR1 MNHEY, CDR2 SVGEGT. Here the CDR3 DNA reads TGTGCCAGTAAAACGGGACAGGGGGCTGACACTGAAGCTTTCTTT. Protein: CASKTGQGADTEAFF.

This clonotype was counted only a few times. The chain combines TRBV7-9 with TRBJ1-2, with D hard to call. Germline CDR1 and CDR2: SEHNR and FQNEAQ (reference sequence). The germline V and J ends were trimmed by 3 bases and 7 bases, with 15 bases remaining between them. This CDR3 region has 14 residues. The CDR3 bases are TGTGCCAGCAGCTTCCCCGGACGAGGGTCTGGCTACACCTTC. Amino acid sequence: CASSFPGRGSGYTF.